The clone carrying this T cell receptor (beta chain) has more than one count but fewer than ten. This specimen comes from a study of T-cell reconstitution after alpha-beta-depleted transplantation in children. CDR3 size: 14 residues. V was shortened by 4 bases and J by 2 bases, with 9 bases between the two germline ends. Unique molecular identifiers featured in how the TCRbeta library was prepared. TCRdb redid the calling of the PCR reads with MiXCR, one entry per CDR3 protein. In the table there are under 350,000 distinct CDR3 sequences, more than 9% of which are singletons. The sample in question was PBMCs from the stem cell graft donor, obtained from the stem cell graft. This rearrangement joins TRBV12-3 or TRBV12-4 to TRBJ1-5, with D maybe TRBD1 (5 bases). This TCR was recovered from a human donor who donated a stem cell graft to a child with SCID. The CDR3 DNA follows: TGTGCCAGCAGTTGGCAAGGGGGCAATCAGCCCCAGCATTTT. Protein sequence: CASSWQGGNQPQHF.